Each of the 11 T cell receptor beta chains below was sequenced from the same sample in a study of T cell repertoires in cytomegalovirus infection (dated by TCRdb to the late 2010s). The sample was run on an Illumina HiSeq 1500. Clones were called with MiXCR by TCRdb after fastp trimmed the public reads at Q25, and only in-frame beta chains were retained. Rows with one shared CDR3 protein collapse into an entry with the most common genes and DNA. The sample records a few hundred thousand distinct CDR3 sequences, about 35% of which are singletons. The top ten constitute about 13% of the sample. These TCRs are of unknown antigen specificity. The meaning of the sample's treatment or condition label: in vitro stimulation with specific CMV peptide epitopes to enrich CMV-specific T cells. The sequencing used cultured PBMCs, collected from culture after CMV antigen stimulation. These receptors all come from a human donor in good health (CMV status not recorded). Some clones in this sample may be carry-over from other donors' samples.

The chain joins TRBV10-3 to TRBJ2-3, with D perhaps TRBD2 (5 bases). Germline V gene data show CDR1 as ENHRY and CDR2 as SYGVKD. The V end was cut by 2 bases, the J end by 2 bases, with 14 bases between. The CDR3 covers 16 residues. The CDR3, as DNA: TGTGCCATCAGTGAGGGGCGGACTCTGGCCACAGATACGCAGTATTTT. Its translation is CAISEGRTLATDTQYF.

This clonotype was found a few times. The rearrangement joins TRBV6-2 or TRBV6-3 to TRBJ1-5; 7 nucleotides match TRBD1. This CDR3 contains 14 residues. The ends lost 10 bases at V and 5 bases at J; junction bases unmatched: 11. Germline CDR1 and CDR2: MNHEY and SVGEGT. CDR3 in DNA: TGTGCCACCCTCCAGTTTCAGGGGGATCAGCCCCAGCATTTT. Translating gives CATLQFQGDQPQHF.

The chain employs TRBV11-1 and TRBJ2-1; TRBD2 matches 8 bases. CDR1 and CDR2 (germline): SGHAT, FQDESV (reference sequence). V was clipped by 0 bases and J by 4 bases; unmatched bases: 8. The CDR3 consists of 17 residues. CDR3 loop: CASSLALGRGSYNEQFF. For the CDR3, the DNA is TGTGCCAGCAGCTTAGCCCTCGGGAGGGGGTCTTACAATGAGCAGTTCTTC.

V is TRBV11-3 and J is TRBJ1-5, with unresolved D. Germline assignment: CDR1 SGHNT and CDR2 YENEEA. V was shortened by 4 bases and J by 5 bases, with 18 bases between the two germline ends. The CDR3 spans 16 residues. Here the CDR3 reads CASSSFGSGGDQPQHF. CDR3 bases: TGTGCCAGCAGCTCCTTTGGATCCGGCGGTGATCAGCCCCAGCATTTT.

CDR3 nucleotide sequence: TGTGCCAGCAGCGATCCGGGACAGGGGAGAGGGGAGCTGTTTTTT. This sequence encodes CASSDPGQGRGELFF. The chain combines TRBV11-3 with TRBJ2-2, with 10 bases fitting TRBD1. The CDR3 is made up of 15 amino acids. In germline, CDR1 is SGHNT, CDR2 YENEEA. J was trimmed by 8 bases and V by 5 bases; bases with no gene match: 8.

The chain uses TRBV28 and TRBJ1-5, with 7 bases aligning to TRBD1. CDR1 and CDR2 from the germline V gene are MDHEN and SYDVKM. There are 14 residues in the CDR3. V shed 5 bases and J 2 bases; nucleotides not matched to a gene: 3. CDR3 residues: CASSPGGRNQPQHF. CDR3 in DNA: TGTGCCAGCAGTCCAGGGGGTCGCAATCAGCCCCAGCATTTT.

This clonotype was seen a few times. The rearrangement joins TRBV5-1 to TRBJ1-1; D remains unclear. Trimming removed 0 bases from V and 0 bases from J, with 9 bases in between. From germline, CDR1 is SGHRS and CDR2 YFSETQ. The CDR3 is 15 residues long. Here the CDR3 reads CASSLGRDLNTEAFF. DNA of the CDR3: TGCGCCAGCAGCTTGGGCCGTGACCTGAACACTGAAGCTTTCTTT.

The J gene is TRBJ2-1, the V gene TRBV7-4; unclear D gene. V was clipped by 5 bases and J by 6 bases, with 14 bases between them. This CDR3 is 14 amino acids long. Per germline, CDR1 SGHVT and CDR2 SQSDAQ. In DNA form, the CDR3 reads TGTGCCAGCAGCGGAAGACGGGCAAGCAATGAGCAGTTCTTC. It specifies CASSGRRASNEQFF.

This clonotype was found a few times. The chain has TRBV6-2 or TRBV6-3 and TRBJ1-1, with TRBD1 identical over 10 bases. This CDR3 has 16 residues. J was trimmed by 7 bases and V by 6 bases; bases with no gene match: 14. From germline, CDR1 is MNHEY and CDR2 SVGEGT. The CDR3 sequence: CASRRIGDRGPYEAFF. CDR3 sequence (DNA): TGTGCCAGCAGGAGAATCGGGGACAGGGGTCCTTATGAAGCTTTCTTT.

The V call is TRBV7-4, the J call TRBJ2-1; D call uncertain. The germline CDR1 and CDR2 sequences are SGHVT and SQSDAQ. V lost 5 bases, J lost 7 bases, and 21 bases lay in between. The CDR3 sequence is 16 residues long. This chain's CDR3 is CASSTLVGKTLNEQFF. CDR3 bases: TGTGCCAGCAGCACCCTTGTAGGGAAGACTTTGAATGAGCAGTTCTTC. Full variable domain (remainder filled in from reference TRBV7-4 and TRBJ2-1): GAGVSQSPRYKVAKRGRDVALRCDSISGHVTLYWYRQTLGQGSEVLTYSQSDAQRDKSGRPSGRFSAERPERSVSTLKIQRTEQGDSAVYLCASSTLVGKTLNEQFFGPGTRLTVL.

A few counts support this clonotype. The V and J genes are TRBV7-9 and TRBJ2-7; D uncertain. The V gene lost 2 bases and the J gene lost 1 base, with 6 bases spanning the gap. In germline, CDR1 is SEHNR, CDR2 FQNEAQ (reference sequence). The CDR3 extends over 13 amino acids. The CDR3 region is CASSLPGSYEQYV. The CDR3 coding sequence is TGTGCCAGCAGCTTACCGGGTTCCTACGAGCAGTACGTC.